A selection of T cell receptor beta chains follows, all from one sample in a study of technical replicates of blood from four donors. The protocol was immunoSEQ multiplex PCR, while the TCRdb copy is restricted to in-frame clones and leaves out a portion. The sample has fewer than 85,000 clones; more than 90% are singletons. Sequenced: PBMCs. These receptor sequences come from a human donor in good health. Some clones in this sample may be carry-over from other donors' samples. Both conserved end residues are part of each CDR3. Fields, in order: J gene, D gene, V gene, clone size, CDR3 protein, CDR3 DNA. The D gene is left open where the match is weak. The listing skips clone size in some rows; elsewhere it reads once, few, many or a size class.

>TRBJ2-3|TRBD2|TRBV10-3|.
CAISLAGVIDTQYF
TGTGCCATCAGTCTAGCGGGAGTCATAGATACGCAGTATTTT
>TRBJ2-5|TRBD1|TRBV2|.
CASRTGTGGLGQYF
TGTGCCAGCAGGACCGGGACAGGGGGCCTGGGGCAGTACTTC
>TRBJ1-6|TRBD1|TRBV18|once
CASSPGTENSPLHF
TGTGCCAGCTCACCAGGGACAGAGAATTCACCCCTCCACTTT
>TRBJ2-3|.|TRBV5-1|.
CASSSLKGVGVSGTDTQYF
TGCGCCAGCAGCTCCCTTAAGGGGGTCGGAGTTTCCGGCACAGATACGCAGTATTTT
>TRBJ2-1|TRBD2|TRBV5-1|.
CASSLIAGLAGNEQFF
TGCGCCAGCAGCCTCATAGCGGGACTTGCGGGCAATGAGCAGTTCTTC
>TRBJ2-7|TRBD1|TRBV18|.
CASSPLVSGQGMIYEQYF
TGTGCCAGCTCACCACTCGTTTCCGGACAGGGGATGATCTACGAGCAGTACTTC
>TRBJ2-7|.|TRBV7-9|few
CASSSPRGRISYEQYF
TGTGCCAGCAGCTCCCCCAGGGGTAGGATCTCCTACGAGCAGTACTTC
>TRBJ1-2|TRBD1|TRBV5-6|once
CASSLGPRDSNGYTF
TGTGCCAGCAGCTTGGGACCCCGGGACAGCAATGGCTACACCTTC
>TRBJ2-3|TRBD2|TRBV6-1|.
CASSEWGSGGTTDTQYF
TGTGCCAGCAGTGAATGGGGTAGCGGGGGGACAACAGATACGCAGTATTTT
>TRBJ2-5|TRBD2|TRBV7-9|many
CASSWTSGGQETQYF
TGTGCCAGCAGCTGGACTAGCGGGGGCCAAGAGACCCAGTACTTC
>TRBJ2-5|TRBD1|TRBV27|.
CASSPGQGQETQYF
TGTGCCAGCAGTCCCGGACAGGGACAAGAGACCCAGTACTTC
>TRBJ2-3|TRBD2|TRBV6-1|.
CASSDYLLAGATKDTQYF
TGTGCCAGCAGTGACTATTTACTAGCGGGGGCTACCAAGGATACGCAGTATTTT
>TRBJ2-7|.|TRBV7-9|.
CASSLEGVSYEQYF
TGTGCCAGCAGCTTAGAGGGGGTAAGCTACGAGCAGTACTTC
>TRBJ1-5|TRBD1|TRBV30|once
CAWSETGVRQPQHF
TGTGCCTGGAGTGAGACAGGGGTCCGGCAGCCCCAGCATTTT
>TRBJ2-1|.|TRBV15|.
CATTPGPGSSYNEQFF
TGTGCCACCACTCCCGGTCCGGGAAGCTCCTACAATGAGCAGTTCTTC
>TRBJ1-2|TRBD1|TRBV10-3|.
CAIRWDRGYGYTF
TGTGCCATCAGATGGGACAGGGGGTATGGCTACACCTTC
>TRBJ1-1|.|TRBV12-2|.
CASRLEAAPEAFF
TGTGCAAGTCGCTTAGAGGCAGCCCCGGAGGCTTTCTTT
>TRBJ1-3|.|TRBV6-1|.
CASRERDFGNTIYF
TGTGCCAGCCGGGAAAGGGATTTCGGAAACACCATATATTTT
>TRBJ2-5|.|TRBV2|.
CASSTGTRGETQYF
TGTGCCAGCAGTACCGGCACCAGGGGTGAGACCCAGTACTTC
>TRBJ2-7|.|TRBV6-1|.
CASRSSPYEQYF
TGTGCCAGCAGGAGCTCGCCCTACGAGCAGTACTTC
>TRBJ2-7|TRBD2|TRBV6-5|.
CASSYGLVYEQYF
TGTGCCAGCAGTTACGGACTAGTCTACGAGCAGTACTTC
>TRBJ1-1|.|TRBV6-6|.
CASGREDTEAFF
TGTGCCAGCGGGAGAGAGGACACTGAAGCTTTCTTT
>TRBJ2-3|TRBD1|TRBV7-9|.
CASSKGDRDSTDTQYF
TGTGCCAGCAGCAAAGGGGACAGGGATAGCACAGATACGCAGTATTTT
>TRBJ1-1|.|TRBV2|.
CASSEWIGRNTEAFF
TGTGCCAGCAGTGAATGGATAGGGAGGAACACTGAAGCTTTCTTT
>TRBJ2-7|TRBD2|TRBV6-4|.
CASRSSGVSYEQYF
TGTGCCAGCAGGTCTAGCGGGGTCTCCTACGAGCAGTACTTC
>TRBJ2-3|.|TRBV5-1|once
CASSFDWDTQYF
TGCGCCAGCAGCTTCGACTGGGATACGCAGTATTTT
>TRBJ1-5|.|TRBV10-1|once
CASSVGLCGIYSNQPQHF
TGCGCCAGCAGTGTGGGACTTTGTGGCATCTATAGCAATCAGCCCCAGCATTTT
>TRBJ2-5|.|TRBV7-3|.
CASSYTGQTRETQYF
TGTGCCAGCAGCTACACTGGGCAGACCCGGGAGACCCAGTACTTC
>TRBJ2-2|TRBD1|TRBV19|.
CASSQPGQSPGELFF
TGTGCCAGTAGCCAACCGGGACAGAGCCCCGGGGAGCTGTTTTTT
>TRBJ2-5|TRBD1|TRBV5-6|.
CASSQGQARWETQYF
TGTGCCAGCAGCCAGGGACAGGCTAGGTGGGAGACCCAGTACTTC
>TRBJ1-5|.|TRBV5-1|.
CASSPWGDSNQPQHF
TGCGCCAGCAGCCCCTGGGGAGACTCCAATCAGCCCCAGCATTTT
>TRBJ2-7|TRBD1|TRBV5-1|.
CASSIQGAGEQYF
TGCGCCAGCAGCATACAGGGGGCAGGAGAGCAGTACTTC
>TRBJ1-5|.|TRBV19|.
CASSIEVLTAYNQPQHF
TGTGCCAGTAGTATTGAAGTCCTGACAGCCTACAATCAGCCCCAGCATTTT
>TRBJ1-2|.|TRBV2|.
CASSEVPGGGYTF
TGTGCCAGCAGTGAAGTCCCGGGAGGGGGCTACACCTTC
>TRBJ2-2|TRBD2|TRBV5-1|.
CASSLISGGNTGELFF
TGCGCCAGCAGCCTAATTAGCGGGGGGAACACCGGGGAGCTGTTTTTT
>TRBJ2-2|.|TRBV6-6|.
CASSPKTVSNTGELFF
TGTGCCAGCAGTCCCAAAACAGTCTCGAACACCGGGGAGCTGTTTTTT
>TRBJ2-7|TRBD2|TRBV15|once
CATSRDLAGGWEQYF
TGTGCCACCAGCAGAGATTTAGCGGGAGGTTGGGAGCAGTACTTC
>TRBJ2-5|TRBD1|TRBV5-1|.
CASSLGQGALMETQYF
TGCGCCAGCAGCTTGGGACAGGGGGCCTTAATGGAGACCCAGTACTTC
>TRBJ1-5|.|TRBV7-8|.
CASSSRTQGPQHF
TGTGCCAGCAGCTCACGAACGCAGGGGCCCCAGCATTTT
>TRBJ2-5|TRBD2|TRBV6-6|.
CASSYIAGGETQYF
TGTGCCAGCAGTTACATAGCGGGAGGCGAGACCCAGTACTTC
>TRBJ2-2|TRBD2|TRBV13|.
CASSLGFWTSGNTGELFF
TGTGCCAGCAGCTTAGGTTTTTGGACTAGCGGGAACACCGGGGAGCTGTTTTTT
>TRBJ1-1|TRBD1|TRBV6-5|.
CASSRQGMNTEAFF
TGTGCCAGCAGCCGACAGGGCATGAACACTGAAGCTTTCTTT
>TRBJ2-1|TRBD2|TRBV9|.
CASSVTSGIVWNEQFF
TGTGCCAGCAGCGTAACTAGCGGGATAGTGTGGAATGAGCAGTTCTTC
>TRBJ2-2|.|TRBV7-7|.
CASSPDRTGELFF
TGTGCCAGCAGTCCAGACAGGACCGGGGAGCTGTTTTTT
>TRBJ1-2|TRBD1|TRBV27|.
CASSPRDRVGGYTF
TGTGCCAGCAGTCCACGGGACAGGGTGGGGGGCTACACCTTC
>TRBJ2-1|TRBD2|TRBV6-4|.
CASSVTSGGAYEQFF
TGTGCCAGCAGTGTAACTAGCGGGGGGGCCTATGAGCAGTTCTTC